The present entry profiles one T cell receptor beta chain with its context. This entry is derived from a study of T cells in Graves' hyperthyroidism and ophthalmopathy. Study-level background: Blood was drawn when the patient was first diagnosed and still untreated.

Patients aged 18 to 65 with hyperthyroidism were newly diagnosed, with duration under 2 months. Based on clinical symptoms, serum thyroxine and TRAb, thyroid ultrasound and orbital computed tomography, diagnoses were reached. The investigators amplified TCR beta CDR3 regions from RNA transcripts. First-round RT-PCR with HTBI primers amplified the TCR CDR3 region. In TCRdb, the multiplex PCR reads were re-called with MiXCR into one record per CDR3 protein. The sample has around 580,000 distinct CDR3 sequences, 16% seen once. The sample comprised blood. This clonotype originated in a woman under 30 with Graves' hyperthyroidism.

The DNA of the CDR3 is TGTGCCAGCAGCTTAGCTGGACTAGCGGGGGCCCAAGAGACCCAGTACTTC. Protein sequence: CASSLAGLAGAQETQYF. V gene TRBV13 combines with J gene TRBJ2-5; TRBD2 matches at 13 bases. This CDR3 is built from 17 residues. CDR1 and CDR2 (germline): PRHDT, FYEKMQ (reference sequence). V dropped 1 base and J dropped 1; count of bases not matched to a gene: 3.